The 30 T cell receptor beta chains below were found in one sample sequenced in a study of T-cell reconstitution after alpha-beta-depleted transplantation in children. A TCRbeta library incorporating unique molecular identifiers was prepared. MiXCR, applied by TCRdb to the PCR reads, yields one record per CDR3 protein. The sample lists about 420,000 distinct CDR3 sequences, about a tenth occurring once. The specimen was PBMCs from the stem cell graft donor, collected from the stem cell graft. All receptors come from a human donor who donated a stem cell graft to a child with acute myeloid leukemia.

This clonotype was seen only a few times. This chain's CDR3 is CASKASGGFSTDTQYF. The CDR3 DNA is TGTGCCAGCAAGGCTAGCGGGGGGTTTAGCACAGATACGCAGTATTTT. V is TRBV6-1 and J is TRBJ2-3; 11 bases map to TRBD2. The CDR3 runs to 16 residues. V was clipped by 7 bases and J by 0 bases; unmatched bases: 6. The germline V gene has CDR1 MNHNS and CDR2 SASEGT.

The rearrangement uses TRBV27 and TRBJ2-7; TRBD2 agrees at 13 bases. The CDR3 runs 16 residues. After removal of 0 bases from V and 2 bases from J, the junction contained 1 base not matched to a gene. Germline CDR1 reads MNHEY; CDR2 reads SMNVEV (reference sequence). In DNA form, the CDR3 reads TGTGCCAGCAGTTTATCGGGACTAGCGGGACCCTACGAGCAGTACTTC. Translating it yields CASSLSGLAGPYEQYF.

This clonotype was observed a handful of times. The rearrangement uses TRBV2 and TRBJ2-1; TRBD2 aligns across 10 bases. The CDR3 is 17 residues long. Germline CDR1 SNHLY, CDR2 FYNNEI. V trimming: 3 bases; J trimming: 4 bases; junction bases outside the gene matches: 9. CDR3 loop: CASSDLTLAGRYNEQFF. The CDR3 nucleotides read TGTGCCAGCAGTGACCTCACACTAGCGGGAAGATACAATGAGCAGTTCTTC.

This chain's CDR3 is CASSVDWNEQFF. The CDR3, as DNA: TGTGCCAGCAGCGTCGACTGGAATGAGCAGTTCTTC. This chain links TRBV5-6 with TRBJ2-1; D gene uncertain. The CDR3 loop spans 12 amino acids. The germline V gene encodes CDR1 SGHDT and CDR2 YYEEEE. Trimming took 4 bases from V and 7 from J, leaving 9 bases between them.

There are many counts of this clonotype. A read error may account for a junction end that differs from germline. V is TRBV6-2 or TRBV6-3 and J is TRBJ1-1, with unresolved D. This CDR3 has 12 residues. Germline CDR1 and CDR2: MNHEY and SVGEGT. The CDR3 sequence is CASRVASQPSVF. Here the CDR3 DNA reads TGTGCCAGCAGAGTTGCCTCCCAGCCTTCGGTCTTT.

The rearrangement uses TRBV7-9 and TRBJ2-1; D gene uncertain. Looked up from germline, CDR1 is SEHNR and CDR2 is FQNEAQ (reference sequence). The CDR3 extends over 12 amino acids. V gave up 3 bases and J gave up 9 bases, with 9 bases separating them. The CDR3 DNA reads TGTGCCAGCAGCTTGTCGTCGGGTGAGCAGTTCTTC. Protein product: CASSLSSGEQFF.

The rearrangement joins TRBV15 to TRBJ2-5, with D possibly matching TRBD1 (6 bases). V was clipped by 6 bases and J by 3 bases, with 14 bases between them. This CDR3 region has 14 residues. From germline, CDR1 is LNHNV and CDR2 YYDKDF (reference sequence). The CDR3 DNA is TGTGCCACCAGGTTGTCAGGGGAAGAAGAGACCCAGTACTTC. Residues: CATRLSGEEETQYF.

Ten or more counts support this clonotype. The rearrangement joins TRBV6-1 to TRBJ2-3; a possible D gene is TRBD1 (6 bases). The CDR3 runs 14 residues. V gave up 6 bases and J gave up 2 bases, with 12 bases separating them. CDR1 and CDR2 (germline): MNHNS, SASEGT. CDR3 DNA sequence: TGTGCCAGCAGCTTCCGGGACACCACAGATACGCAGTATTTT. Translating it yields CASSFRDTTDTQYF.

The DNA for the CDR3 is TGTGCCAGCAGCTTGGATCGCAGATTCTACGAGCAGTACTTC. Protein sequence: CASSLDRRFYEQYF. The chain uses TRBV5-6 and TRBJ2-7; D remains ambiguous. CDR3 length: 14 residues. The V end was cut by 0 bases, the J end by 3 bases, with 10 bases between. CDR1 and CDR2 from the germline V gene are SGHDT and YYEEEE.

This clonotype was seen ten or more times. The rearrangement uses TRBV27 and TRBJ2-3; 13 bases agree with TRBD2. From germline, CDR1 is MNHEY and CDR2 SMNVEV (reference sequence). Trimming at V came to 7 bases and at J to 8 bases, leaving 9 bases not matched to a gene. This CDR3 has 15 residues. The CDR3 spells CASTKGTSGMATQYF. The CDR3 nucleotides read TGTGCCAGCACTAAGGGGACTAGCGGGATGGCTACGCAGTATTTT.

The J gene is TRBJ1-1, the V gene TRBV12-3 or TRBV12-4; possibly TRBD1 for D (5 bases). This CDR3 spans 15 amino acids. Trimming stripped 5 bases from V and 5 bases from J, with 18 bases between. This CDR3 reads CASSPLRAGGTEAFF. DNA of the CDR3: TGTGCCAGCAGTCCCCTCAGGGCTGGAGGGACTGAAGCTTTCTTT.

This sequence joins TRBV6-2 or TRBV6-3 and TRBJ1-1, with D perhaps matching TRBD1 (6 bases). Germline V CDR1 and CDR2: MNHEY, SVGEGT. The CDR3 spans 13 residues. Trimming removed 7 bases from V and 1 base from J, with 10 bases in between. The CDR3 nucleotides read TGTGCCAGCACCAAGGACAGGAACACTGAAGCTTTCTTT. Amino acid sequence: CASTKDRNTEAFF.

The chain uses TRBV10-3 and TRBJ2-3; D is uncertain. The CDR3 has 13 amino acids. Per the germline V gene, CDR1 is ENHRY and CDR2 is SYGVKD. The ends were cut back, 4 bases at V and 0 bases at J, with 5 bases in the middle. CDR3 nucleotide sequence: TGTGCCATCAGTGCGGAGAGCACAGATACGCAGTATTTT. It yields the protein CAISAESTDTQYF.

This clonotype was observed many times. This chain links TRBV5-1 with TRBJ2-1; 7 bases line up with TRBD2. Germline CDR1 SGHRS, CDR2 YFSETQ. There are 15 residues in the CDR3. V lost 0 bases and J lost 0; bases outside the gene matches: 0. The CDR3 DNA sequence: TGCGCCAGCAGCTTGGGCGGGAGCTCCTACAATGAGCAGTTCTTC. The encoded protein is CASSLGGSSYNEQFF.

This clonotype has a count of ten or more. The chain has TRBV27 and TRBJ2-7, with 8 nucleotides matching TRBD2. Per the germline V gene, CDR1 is MNHEY and CDR2 is SMNVEV (reference sequence). The CDR3 spans 13 residues. Trimming removed 3 bases from V and 5 bases from J; junction bases left unmatched: 3. The CDR3 DNA sequence: TGTGCCAGCAGTTTGGGACTAGTAAACGAGCAGTACTTC. Its translation is CASSLGLVNEQYF.

The J gene is TRBJ2-7, the V gene TRBV29-1, with D perhaps TRBD1 (7 bases). Germline lookup yields CDR1 SQVTM and CDR2 ANQGSEA. This CDR3 has 16 amino acids. Trimming shortened V by 4 bases and J by 0 bases, and 19 bases separated the two germline ends. The CDR3 spells CSVVGTGDFYSYEQYF. As DNA, the CDR3 is TGCAGCGTTGTGGGCACAGGGGACTTTTACTCCTACGAGCAGTACTTC.

This clonotype was counted between two and nine times. The CDR3 bases are TGTGCCTGGAGTGACGACGACAGGGGAGCTTATAATTCACCCCTCCACTTT. Its protein product is CAWSDDDRGAYNSPLHF. The V and J genes are TRBV30 and TRBJ1-6, with TRBD1 matching 8 bases. V gave up 1 base and J gave up 4 bases; unmatched junction bases: 9. The CDR3 runs to 17 residues. Germline-derived CDR1 and CDR2 are GTSNPN and SVGIG (reference sequence).

The table lists this clonotype with a few counts. V is TRBV6-6 and J is TRBJ2-3; no reliable D call. CDR1 is MNHNY and CDR2 is SVGAGI in the germline V gene (reference sequence). Trimming took 6 bases from V and 5 from J, leaving 9 bases between them. This CDR3 has 12 amino acids. The CDR3 reads CASSRAGDTQYF. DNA for the CDR3: TGTGCCAGCAGCCGAGCAGGAGATACGCAGTATTTT.

This clonotype was observed at least ten times. The chain is built from TRBV5-1 and TRBJ2-7; 9 bases are shared with TRBD2. V lost 3 bases and J lost 3; bases outside the gene matches: 7. The CDR3 sequence is 15 residues long. CDR1 is SGHRS, CDR2 YFSETQ, per germline. The CDR3 nucleotides are TGCGCCAGCAGCTCCCTAGCGGGGCAAGGCTACGAGCAGTACTTC. Translation gives CASSSLAGQGYEQYF.

The chain is built from TRBV29-1 and TRBJ2-2; 11 bases line up with TRBD1. Looked up from germline, CDR1 is SQVTM and CDR2 is ANQGSEA. This CDR3 is built from 13 residues. The ends lost 6 bases at V and 5 bases at J; junction bases unmatched: 2. The CDR3 sequence is CSVGTGGTGELFF. The DNA of the CDR3 is TGCAGCGTGGGGACAGGGGGAACCGGGGAGCTGTTTTTT.

This clonotype was seen at least ten times. V gene TRBV7-6 combines with J gene TRBJ2-5, with a weak D call TRBD1 (5 bases). CDR3 size: 13 residues. Germline V gene lookup returns CDR1 SGHVS and CDR2 FNYEAQ. Trimming shortened V by 1 base and J by 4 bases, and 7 bases separated the two germline ends. The CDR3 here is CASSLGTRETQYF. CDR3 nucleotide sequence: TGTGCCAGCAGCTTAGGGACAAGAGAGACCCAGTACTTC.

In this sample, this clonotype turned up many times. This chain links TRBV5-6 with TRBJ2-7; D call uncertain. The V end lost 4 bases, the J end lost 1 base, and 9 bases lay between the germline ends. This CDR3 comprises 13 residues. The germline V gene has CDR1 SGHDT and CDR2 YYEEEE. The CDR3 is CASSTSTSYEQYF. The CDR3 DNA reads TGTGCCAGCAGCACGAGTACTTCCTACGAGCAGTACTTC.

V usage is TRBV5-1 and J usage is TRBJ2-1; D is uncertain. Trimming pared 2 bases from V and 2 bases from J, leaving 11 bases between. The CDR3 runs 15 residues. Germline V gives CDR1 SGHRS, CDR2 YFSETQ. The CDR3 DNA sequence: TGCGCCAGCAGCTTTGCTGGGGATCCCTACAATGAGCAGTTCTTC. It yields the protein CASSFAGDPYNEQFF.

This clonotype was counted only a few times. V gene TRBV10-2 combines with J gene TRBJ2-1; 14 bases align to TRBD2. Trimming removed 0 bases from V and 13 bases from J; junction bases left unmatched: 5. The germline CDR1 and CDR2 sequences are WSHSY and SAAADI. The CDR3 length is 15 residues. This CDR3 is CASSESGLAGDPQFF. DNA of the CDR3: TGCGCCAGCAGTGAGTCGGGACTAGCGGGAGATCCACAGTTCTTC.

V gene TRBV5-1 combines with J gene TRBJ2-7; no reliable D call. The CDR3 covers 11 residues. Trimming removed 1 base at V and 2 bases at J, with 1 base between. CDR1 is SGHRS, CDR2 YFSETQ, per germline. In DNA form, the CDR3 reads TGCGCCAGCAGCTTGACCTACGAGCAGTACGTC. Translating gives CASSLTYEQYV.

This clonotype was detected a few times. This chain uses TRBV6-1 with TRBJ2-7, with no clear D. The CDR3 runs to 12 residues. V gave up 5 bases and J gave up 6 bases, with 11 bases separating them. Germline V gene sequence: CDR1 MNHNS, CDR2 SASEGT. CDR3: CASSPNYGEQYV. The CDR3 nucleotides are TGTGCCAGCAGTCCCAACTATGGCGAGCAGTACGTC.

This chain connects TRBV7-9 to TRBJ1-5, with D possibly matching TRBD1 (5 bases). This CDR3 region has 16 residues. The germline gives CDR1 SEHNR, CDR2 FQNEAQ (reference sequence). V lost 5 bases and J 3 bases, leaving 17 bases between the germline ends. The CDR3 here is CASSPGSGPPNQPQHF. CDR3 nucleotide sequence: TGTGCCAGCAGCCCGGGCTCAGGGCCCCCCAATCAGCCCCAGCATTTT.

V usage is TRBV11-2 and J usage is TRBJ1-1; D gene ambiguous. This CDR3 is built from 13 residues. Germline-derived CDR1 and CDR2 are SGHAT and FQNNGV. The germline V and J ends were trimmed by 7 bases and 5 bases, with 14 bases remaining between them. The CDR3 is CASTRFRETEAFF. The CDR3 bases are TGTGCCAGCACCCGCTTCCGCGAGACTGAAGCTTTCTTT.

This clonotype was found many times. The V and J genes are TRBV4-3 and TRBJ1-3; possibly TRBD1 for D (5 bases). Germline assignment: CDR1 LGHNA and CDR2 YSLEER. This CDR3 spans 15 amino acids. Trimming cost V 0 bases and J 8 bases, with 14 bases left between them. CDR3 in DNA: TGCGCCAGCAGCCAAGAGGGCGGCAGGGTTGACACCATATATTTT. Its translation is CASSQEGGRVDTIYF.

This clonotype was seen a handful of times. The gene calls are TRBV12-3 or TRBV12-4 and TRBJ1-1, with D uncertain. Deletions cut 5 bases from V and 0 bases from J, with 16 bases between. The CDR3 consists of 16 residues. Written as DNA, the CDR3 is TGTGCCAGCAGTCCTAACACTCGGACTTTGAACACTGAAGCTTTCTTT. The encoded protein is CASSPNTRTLNTEAFF.